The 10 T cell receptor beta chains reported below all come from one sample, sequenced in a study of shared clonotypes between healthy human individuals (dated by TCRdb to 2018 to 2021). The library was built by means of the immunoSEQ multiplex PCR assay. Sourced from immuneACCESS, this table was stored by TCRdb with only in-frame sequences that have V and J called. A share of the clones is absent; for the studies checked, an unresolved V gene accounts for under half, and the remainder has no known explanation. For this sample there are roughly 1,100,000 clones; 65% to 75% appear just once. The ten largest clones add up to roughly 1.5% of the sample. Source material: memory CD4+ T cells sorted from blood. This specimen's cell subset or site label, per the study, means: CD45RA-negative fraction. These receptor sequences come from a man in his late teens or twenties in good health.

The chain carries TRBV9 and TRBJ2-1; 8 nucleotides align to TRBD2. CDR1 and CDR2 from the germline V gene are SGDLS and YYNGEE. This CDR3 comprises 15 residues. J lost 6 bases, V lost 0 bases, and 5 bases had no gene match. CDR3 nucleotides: TGTGCCAGCAGCGTAGCGGGGGGGGTGGTCAATGAGCAGTTCTTC. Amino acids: CASSVAGGVVNEQFF.

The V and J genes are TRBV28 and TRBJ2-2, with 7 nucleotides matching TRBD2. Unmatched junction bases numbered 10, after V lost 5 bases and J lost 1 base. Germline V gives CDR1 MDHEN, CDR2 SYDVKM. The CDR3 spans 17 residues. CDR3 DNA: TGTGCCAGCAGTCCCGCGTCTATAGCGGGGAACACCGGGGAGCTGTTTTTT. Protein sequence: CASSPASIAGNTGELFF. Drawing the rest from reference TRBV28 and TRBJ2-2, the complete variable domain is DVKVTQSSRYLVKRTGEKVFLECVQDMDHENMFWYRQDPGLGLRLIYFSYDVKMKEKGDIPEGYSVSREKKERFSLILESASTNQTSMYLCASSPASIAGNTGELFFGEGSRLTVL.

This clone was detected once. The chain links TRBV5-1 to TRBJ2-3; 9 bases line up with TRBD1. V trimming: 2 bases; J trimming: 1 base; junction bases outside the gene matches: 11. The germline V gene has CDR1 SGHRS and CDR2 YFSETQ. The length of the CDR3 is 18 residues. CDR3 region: CASSFYRGQRGGTDTQYF. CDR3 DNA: TGCGCCAGCAGCTTTTACAGGGGGCAACGGGGCGGCACAGATACGCAGTATTTT.

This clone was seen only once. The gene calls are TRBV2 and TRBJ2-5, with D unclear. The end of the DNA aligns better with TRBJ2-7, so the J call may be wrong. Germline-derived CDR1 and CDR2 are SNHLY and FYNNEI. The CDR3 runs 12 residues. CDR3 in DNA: TGTGCCAGCAGACAGTCCTCCTACGAGCAGTACTTC. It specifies CASRQSSYEQYF.

The CDR3 DNA reads TGTGCCAGCAGCTTCCTAGCGGGGGCCGCGGATACGCAGTATTTT. Encoded protein: CASSFLAGAADTQYF. The chain links TRBV7-2 to TRBJ2-3; TRBD2 matches 10 bases. The V segment lost 3 bases and the J segment 6 bases; nucleotides outside the gene matches: 6. The length of the CDR3 is 15 residues. Germline V gene sequence: CDR1 SGHTA, CDR2 FQGNSA.

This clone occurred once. CDR3 protein: CASSGHRGSGYGYTF. CDR3 in DNA: TGTGCCAGCAGTGGCCACAGGGGTTCGGGGTATGGCTACACCTTC. This chain uses TRBV6-5 with TRBJ1-2; 7 nucleotides agree with TRBD1. The V gene end was trimmed by 5 bases and the J gene end by 5 bases; junction bases not matched to a gene: 11. The CDR3 sequence is 15 residues long. Per germline, CDR1 MNHEY and CDR2 SVGAGI.

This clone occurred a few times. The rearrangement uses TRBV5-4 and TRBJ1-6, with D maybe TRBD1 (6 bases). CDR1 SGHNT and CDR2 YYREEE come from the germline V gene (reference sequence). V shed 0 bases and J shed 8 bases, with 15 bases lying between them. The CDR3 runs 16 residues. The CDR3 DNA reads TGTGCCAGCAGCTTGGACGGGGGCTCGGTCTATTCACCCCTCCACTTT. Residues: CASSLDGGSVYSPLHF.

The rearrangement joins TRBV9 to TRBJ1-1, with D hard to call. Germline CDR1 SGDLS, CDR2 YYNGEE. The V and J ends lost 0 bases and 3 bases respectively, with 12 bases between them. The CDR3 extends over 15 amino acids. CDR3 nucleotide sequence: TGTGCCAGCAGCGTAGAGGAACGGGTGCACACTGAAGCTTTCTTT. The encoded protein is CASSVEERVHTEAFF.

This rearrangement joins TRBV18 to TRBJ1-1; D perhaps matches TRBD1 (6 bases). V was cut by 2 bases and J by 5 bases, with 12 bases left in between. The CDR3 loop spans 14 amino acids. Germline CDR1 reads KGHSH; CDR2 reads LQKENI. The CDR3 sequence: CASSPKGGETEAFF. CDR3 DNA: TGTGCCAGCTCACCAAAGGGGGGGGAAACTGAAGCTTTCTTT.

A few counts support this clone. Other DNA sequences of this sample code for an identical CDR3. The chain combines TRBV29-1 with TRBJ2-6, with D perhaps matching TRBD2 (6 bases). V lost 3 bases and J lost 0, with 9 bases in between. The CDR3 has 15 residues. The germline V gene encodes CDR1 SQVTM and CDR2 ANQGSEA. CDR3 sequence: CSVEGGSSGANVLTF. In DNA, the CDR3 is TGCAGCGTTGAGGGGGGATCCTCTGGGGCCAACGTCCTGACTTTC.